The rows below give T cell receptor beta chains drawn from one sample of a study of OX40 agonist ivuxolimab in advanced cancers. The protocol was immunoSEQ multiplex PCR, while the TCRdb copy is restricted to in-frame clones and leaves out a portion. The sample lists approximately 44,000 clones; 80% were seen once. The sample here was CD4+ or CD8+ T cells sorted from blood, taken in a trial of the OX40 agonist ivuxolimab. These receptors all stem from an adult with an advanced solid tumor such as melanoma, head and neck, liver or kidney cancer. CDR3s include the opening cysteine and the closing phenylalanine or tryptophan. Only part of the rows carry a size: once, few, many, or a class if the clone is expanded.

clone_size: NA
v_call: TRBV7-2
j_call: TRBJ1-6
cdr3_aa: CASIPTRNFNSPLHF

clone_size: NA
v_call: TRBV14
j_call: TRBJ1-1
cdr3_aa: CATRRPGNLNTEAFF

clone_size: NA
v_call: TRBV5-3
j_call: TRBJ2-5
cdr3_aa: CARSSWGQGQQETQYF

clone_size: NA
v_call: TRBV7-9
j_call: TRBJ1-4
cdr3_aa: CASSLDSLWSKLFF

clone_size: few
v_call: TRBV5-1
j_call: TRBJ2-5
cdr3_aa: CASSFGTSGAETQYF

clone_size: NA
v_call: TRBV4-3
j_call: TRBJ2-7
cdr3_aa: CASSQEWAEAYEQYF

clone_size: NA
v_call: TRBV11-2
j_call: TRBJ2-4
cdr3_aa: CASSDAGGRWNIQYF

clone_size: NA
v_call: TRBV6-6
j_call: TRBJ2-7
cdr3_aa: CASSLGGRESYEQYF

clone_size: NA
v_call: TRBV6-5
j_call: TRBJ1-1
cdr3_aa: CASSYQGVLGEAFF

clone_size: NA
v_call: TRBV19
j_call: TRBJ1-3
cdr3_aa: CASGRRASGNTIYF

clone_size: once
v_call: TRBV28
j_call: TRBJ1-5
cdr3_aa: CASLPRGRSSNQPQHF

clone_size: once
v_call: TRBV10-3
j_call: TRBJ2-5
cdr3_aa: CAISEVGETQYF

clone_size: NA
v_call: TRBV6-6
j_call: TRBJ1-1
cdr3_aa: CASSRGDRAFF

clone_size: NA
v_call: TRBV6-1
j_call: TRBJ2-3
cdr3_aa: CASSERFADTQYF

clone_size: NA
v_call: TRBV18
j_call: TRBJ2-1
cdr3_aa: CASSLRTSGSAGYNEQFF

clone_size: once
v_call: TRBV9
j_call: TRBJ2-5
cdr3_aa: CASSPEVRGLGHQETQYF

clone_size: once
v_call: TRBV5-1
j_call: TRBJ1-1
cdr3_aa: CASSRDRQGGTEAFF

clone_size: NA
v_call: TRBV7-9
j_call: TRBJ1-2
cdr3_aa: CASSFGQVYGYTF

clone_size: NA
v_call: TRBV20-1
j_call: TRBJ1-2
cdr3_aa: CSASVQGRYTF

clone_size: once
v_call: TRBV27
j_call: TRBJ2-7
cdr3_aa: CASSLRQGSEQYF

clone_size: once
v_call: TRBV5-1
j_call: TRBJ2-1
cdr3_aa: CASSSYPQGSYSSYNEQFF

clone_size: NA
v_call: TRBV7-9
j_call: TRBJ1-1
cdr3_aa: CASSLSQGGAEAFF

clone_size: NA
v_call: TRBV11-3
j_call: TRBJ2-2
cdr3_aa: CASSPVGFSGELFF

clone_size: NA
v_call: TRBV6-5
j_call: TRBJ2-7
cdr3_aa: CASRYRDRNYEQYF

clone_size: NA
v_call: TRBV9
j_call: TRBJ2-1
cdr3_aa: CASSVSPLVNEQFF

clone_size: NA
v_call: TRBV13
j_call: TRBJ2-1
cdr3_aa: CASSEGTSRNEQFF